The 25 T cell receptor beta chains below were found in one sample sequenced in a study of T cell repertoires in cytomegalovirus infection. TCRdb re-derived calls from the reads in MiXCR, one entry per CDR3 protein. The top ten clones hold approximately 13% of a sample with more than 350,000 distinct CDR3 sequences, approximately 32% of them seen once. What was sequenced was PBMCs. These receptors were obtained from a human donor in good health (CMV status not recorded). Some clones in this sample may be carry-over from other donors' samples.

The CDR3 nucleotides read TGCGCCAGCAGCCAAGATCCAGGGTATCAGCCCCAGCATTTT. This gives the protein CASSQDPGYQPQHF. V is TRBV4-1 and J is TRBJ1-5, with D possibly TRBD1 on 5 matching bases. Trimming shortened V by 0 bases and J by 5 bases, and 8 bases separated the two germline ends. This CDR3 contains 14 residues. CDR1 and CDR2 (germline): MGHRA, YSYEKL.

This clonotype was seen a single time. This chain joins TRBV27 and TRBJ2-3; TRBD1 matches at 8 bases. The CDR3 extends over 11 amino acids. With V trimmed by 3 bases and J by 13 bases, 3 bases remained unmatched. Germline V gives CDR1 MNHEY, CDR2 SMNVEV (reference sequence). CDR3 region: CASSFVDREYF. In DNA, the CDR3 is TGTGCCAGCAGTTTTGTGGACAGGGAGTATTTT.

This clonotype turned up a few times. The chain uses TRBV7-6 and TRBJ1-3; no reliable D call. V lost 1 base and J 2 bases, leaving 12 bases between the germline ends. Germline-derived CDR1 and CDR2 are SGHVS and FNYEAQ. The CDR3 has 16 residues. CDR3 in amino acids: CASSLGRGRTGNTIYF. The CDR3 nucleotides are TGTGCCAGCAGCTTAGGTCGGGGTCGAACTGGAAACACCATATATTTT.

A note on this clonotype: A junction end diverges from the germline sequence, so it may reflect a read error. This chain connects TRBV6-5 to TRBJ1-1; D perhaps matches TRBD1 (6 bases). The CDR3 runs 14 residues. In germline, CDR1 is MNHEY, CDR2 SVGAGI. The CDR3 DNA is TGTGACAGCAGTTTCAGGGGCCGGGACACTGAAGCTTTCTTT. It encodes CDSSFRGRDTEAFF.

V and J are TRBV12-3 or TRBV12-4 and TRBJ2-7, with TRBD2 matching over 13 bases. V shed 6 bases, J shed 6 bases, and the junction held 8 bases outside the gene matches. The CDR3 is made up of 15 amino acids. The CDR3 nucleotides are TGTGCCAGCAGCTCCACTAGCGGGGGGGCCTCCGAGCAGTACTTC. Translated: CASSSTSGGASEQYF.

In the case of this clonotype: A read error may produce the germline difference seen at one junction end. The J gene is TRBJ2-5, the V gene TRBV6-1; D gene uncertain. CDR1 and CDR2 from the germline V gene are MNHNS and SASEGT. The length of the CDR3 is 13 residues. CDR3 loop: CARSEWAGETQYF. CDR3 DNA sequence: TGTGCCCGCAGTGAATGGGCAGGAGAGACCCAGTACTTC.

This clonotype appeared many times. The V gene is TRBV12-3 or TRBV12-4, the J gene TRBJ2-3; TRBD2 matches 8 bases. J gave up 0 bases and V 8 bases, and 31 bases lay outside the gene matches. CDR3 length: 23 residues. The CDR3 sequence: CASASGVAGPQNSYSPSTDTQYF. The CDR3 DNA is TGTGCCAGCGCGTCCGGGGTAGCGGGGCCCCAAAATTCCTACTCCCCTAGCACAGATACGCAGTATTTT.

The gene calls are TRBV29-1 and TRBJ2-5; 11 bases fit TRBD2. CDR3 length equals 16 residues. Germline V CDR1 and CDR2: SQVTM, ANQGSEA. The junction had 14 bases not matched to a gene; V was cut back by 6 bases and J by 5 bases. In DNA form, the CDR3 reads TGCAGCGTAAGACTAGCGGGGTGGAGGAGTGGTGAGACCCAGTACTTC. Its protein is CSVRLAGWRSGETQYF.

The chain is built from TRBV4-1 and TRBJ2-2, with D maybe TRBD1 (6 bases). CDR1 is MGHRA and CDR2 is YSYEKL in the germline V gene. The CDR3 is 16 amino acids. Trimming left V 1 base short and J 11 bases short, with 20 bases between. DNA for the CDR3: TGCGCCAGCAGCCAAGTTAGGGACACCTACAGCGGTGAGCTGTTTTTT. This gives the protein CASSQVRDTYSGELFF.

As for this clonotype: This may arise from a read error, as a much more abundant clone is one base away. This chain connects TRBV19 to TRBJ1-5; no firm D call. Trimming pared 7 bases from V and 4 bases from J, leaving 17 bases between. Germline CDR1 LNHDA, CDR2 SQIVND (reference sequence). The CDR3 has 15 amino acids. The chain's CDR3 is CASIILSHTNQPQHF. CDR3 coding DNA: TGTGCCAGTATTATTTTGAGTCATACAAATCAGCCCCAGCATTTT.

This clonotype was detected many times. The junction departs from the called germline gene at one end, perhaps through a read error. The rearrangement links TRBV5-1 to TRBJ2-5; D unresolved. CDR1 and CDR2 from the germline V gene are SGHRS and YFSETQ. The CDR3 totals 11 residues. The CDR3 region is CASSFQETQYF. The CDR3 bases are TGTGCCAGCAGCTTCCAAGAGACCCAGTACTTC.

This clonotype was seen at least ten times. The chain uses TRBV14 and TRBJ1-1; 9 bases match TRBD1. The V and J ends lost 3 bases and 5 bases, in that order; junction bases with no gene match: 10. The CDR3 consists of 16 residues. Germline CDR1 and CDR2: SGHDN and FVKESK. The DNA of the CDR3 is TGTGCCAGCAGCCAGGACAGGGGACCGGGGATGACTGAAGCTTTCTTT. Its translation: CASSQDRGPGMTEAFF.

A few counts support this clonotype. DNA of the CDR3: TGCAGTGCTAGTTGGGACAGGGGATACGAGCAGTACTTC. Protein: CSASWDRGYEQYF. J is TRBJ2-7 and V is TRBV20-1; 10 nucleotides agree with TRBD1. This CDR3 spans 13 amino acids. Germline values: CDR1 DFQATT, CDR2 SNEGSKA (reference sequence). Losses at the gene ends were 3 bases for V and 4 bases for J; bases not matched to a gene: 3.

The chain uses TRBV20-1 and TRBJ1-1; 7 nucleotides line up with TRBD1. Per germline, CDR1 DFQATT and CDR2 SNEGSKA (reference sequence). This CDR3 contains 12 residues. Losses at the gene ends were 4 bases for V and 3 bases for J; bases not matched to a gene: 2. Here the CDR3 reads CSATTGDTEAFF. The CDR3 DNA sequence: TGCAGTGCTACCACAGGGGACACTGAAGCTTTCTTT.

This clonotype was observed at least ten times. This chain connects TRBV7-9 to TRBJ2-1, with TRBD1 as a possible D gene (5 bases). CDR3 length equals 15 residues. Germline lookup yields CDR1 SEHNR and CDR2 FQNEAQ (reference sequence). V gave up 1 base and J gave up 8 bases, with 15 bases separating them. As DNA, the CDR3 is TGTGCCAGCAGCTTAGGGGGCGGCAGGGCCGATGAGCAGTTCTTC. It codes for CASSLGGGRADEQFF.

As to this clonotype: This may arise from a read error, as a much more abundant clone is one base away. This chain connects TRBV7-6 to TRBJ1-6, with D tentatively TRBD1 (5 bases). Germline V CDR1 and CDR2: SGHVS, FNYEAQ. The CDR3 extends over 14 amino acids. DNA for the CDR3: TGTGCCATCAGCTATAGCGGGGCTAATTCACCCCTCCACTTT. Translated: CAISYSGANSPLHF.

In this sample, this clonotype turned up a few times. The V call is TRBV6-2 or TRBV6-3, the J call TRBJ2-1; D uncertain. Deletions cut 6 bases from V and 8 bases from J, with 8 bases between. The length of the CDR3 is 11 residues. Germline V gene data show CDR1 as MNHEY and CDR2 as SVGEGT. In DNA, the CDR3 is TGTGCCAGCAGCGGACGGGATGAGCAGTTCTTC. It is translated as CASSGRDEQFF.

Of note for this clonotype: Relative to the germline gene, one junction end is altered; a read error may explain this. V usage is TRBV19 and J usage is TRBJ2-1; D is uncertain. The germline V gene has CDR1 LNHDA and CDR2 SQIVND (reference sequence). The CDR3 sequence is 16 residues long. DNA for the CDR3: TGTGCCAGTAGTGCGCTACACATGAGCTCCTACAAGGAGCAGTTCTTC. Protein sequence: CASSALHMSSYKEQFF.

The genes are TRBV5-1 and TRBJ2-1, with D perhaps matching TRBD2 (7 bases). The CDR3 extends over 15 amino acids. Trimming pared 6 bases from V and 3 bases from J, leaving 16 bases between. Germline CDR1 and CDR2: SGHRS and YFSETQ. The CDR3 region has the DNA TGCGCCAGCATCGGGAGGCGGGGGCGCTACAATGAGCAGTTCTTC. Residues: CASIGRRGRYNEQFF.

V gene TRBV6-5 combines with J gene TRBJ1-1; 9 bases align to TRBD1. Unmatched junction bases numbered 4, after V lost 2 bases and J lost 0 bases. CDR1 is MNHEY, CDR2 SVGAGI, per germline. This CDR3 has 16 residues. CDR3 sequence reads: CASSYRTGVMNTEAFF. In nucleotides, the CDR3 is TGTGCCAGCAGTTACAGGACAGGGGTTATGAACACTGAAGCTTTCTTT.

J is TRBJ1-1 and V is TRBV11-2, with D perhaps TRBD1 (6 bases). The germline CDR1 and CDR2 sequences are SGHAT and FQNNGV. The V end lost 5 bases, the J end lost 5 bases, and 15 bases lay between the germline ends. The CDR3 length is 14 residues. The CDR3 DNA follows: TGTGCCAGCAGCCCATTGACAGGAGGGACTGAAGCTTTCTTT. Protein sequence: CASSPLTGGTEAFF.

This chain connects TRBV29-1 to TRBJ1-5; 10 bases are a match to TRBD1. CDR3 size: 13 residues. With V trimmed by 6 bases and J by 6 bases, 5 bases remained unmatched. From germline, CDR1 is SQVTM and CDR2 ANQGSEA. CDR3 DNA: TGCAGCGTCAGCCGGGACAGGGGTCAGCCCCAGCATTTT. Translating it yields CSVSRDRGQPQHF.

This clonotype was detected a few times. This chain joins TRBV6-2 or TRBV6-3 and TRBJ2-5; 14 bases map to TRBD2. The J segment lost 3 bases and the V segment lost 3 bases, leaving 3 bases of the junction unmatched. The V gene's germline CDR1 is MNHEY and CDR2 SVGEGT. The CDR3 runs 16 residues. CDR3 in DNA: TGTGCCAGCAGTTATACGGGACTAGCGGGGGAAGAGACCCAGTACTTC. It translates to CASSYTGLAGEETQYF.

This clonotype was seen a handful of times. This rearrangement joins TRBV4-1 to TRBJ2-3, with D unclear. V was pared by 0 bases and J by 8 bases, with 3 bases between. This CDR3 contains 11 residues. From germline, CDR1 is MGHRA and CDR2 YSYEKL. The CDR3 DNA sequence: TGCGCCAGCAGCCAAGACCGTACGCAGTATTTT. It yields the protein CASSQDRTQYF.

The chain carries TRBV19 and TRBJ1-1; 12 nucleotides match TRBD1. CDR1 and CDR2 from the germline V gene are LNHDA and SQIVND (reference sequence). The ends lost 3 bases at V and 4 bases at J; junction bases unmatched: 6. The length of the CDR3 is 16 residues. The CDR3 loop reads CASSIKGQGAGTEAFF. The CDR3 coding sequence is TGTGCCAGTAGTATCAAGGGACAGGGGGCTGGCACTGAAGCTTTCTTT.